These T cell receptor beta chains were read from a single sample in a study of CD8 T cells in ankylosing spondylitis. TCRdb reprocessed the 5' RACE reads via MiXCR and lists one record per CDR3 protein. Counted here are over 600,000 distinct CDR3 sequences, roughly 20% occurring once; the ten biggest clones make up around 20%. Sequenced: blood, either unsorted or a sorted T cell fraction (not recorded which). These receptors all come from a male donor with ankylosing spondylitis. Both conserved end residues are part of each CDR3. The D gene is left open where the match is weak. Clone size appears in some rows only: once, few, many, or a class for an expanded clone.

>TRBJ1-5|-|-|TRBV5-1
CASSLSGSFSNQPQHF
TGCGCCAGCAGCTTGTCCGGCAGTTTCAGCAATCAGCCCCAGCATTTT
>TRBJ1-1|few|-|TRBV9
CASSVYGNTEAFF
TGTGCCAGCAGCGTTTACGGCAACACTGAAGCTTTCTTT
>TRBJ2-4|-|TRBD2|TRBV4-2
CASSRTTRGGAKNIQYF
TGTGCCAGCAGCCGTACTACCCGGGGGGGTGCCAAAAACATTCAGTACTTC
>TRBJ2-1|-|TRBD2|TRBV10-3
CAISEGGTSGRQSSYNEQFF
TGTGCCATCAGTGAGGGGGGGACTAGCGGGAGGCAGAGCTCCTACAATGAGCAGTTCTTC
>TRBJ1-2|-|-|TRBV4-2
CASSQDVGEINYGYTF
TGTGCCAGCAGCCAAGATGTGGGGGAGATTAACTATGGCTACACCTTC
>TRBJ2-7|many|TRBD2|TRBV2
CASSLAGVTYEQYF
TGTGCCAGCAGTCTAGCGGGTGTAACCTACGAGCAGTACTTC
>TRBJ2-2|-|-|TRBV12-5
CASGQEGPGELFF
TGTGCTAGTGGCCAGGAGGGCCCCGGGGAGCTGTTTTTT
>TRBJ1-1|-|-|TRBV7-3
CASSLTPRGTEAFF
TGTGCCAGCAGCTTAACTCCCAGGGGCACTGAAGCTTTCTTT
>TRBJ1-2|few|-|TRBV4-1
CASSQELAYGYTF
TGCGCCAGCAGCCAAGAACTGGCCTATGGCTACACCTTC
>TRBJ2-3|few|-|TRBV7-2
CASSPQGSGDTQYF
TGTGCCAGCAGCCCCCAGGGTAGCGGAGATACGCAGTATTTT
>TRBJ2-1|many|-|TRBV20-1
CSAQLAGSYNEQFF
TGCAGTGCCCAACTGGCGGGGTCCTACAATGAGCAGTTCTTC
>TRBJ1-2|few|TRBD1|TRBV29-1
CSASTGGGYTF
TGCAGCGCATCAACAGGGGGCGGCTACACCTTC
>TRBJ2-7|many|-|TRBV25-1
CASSPRVSSYEQYF
TGTGCCAGCAGTCCCAGGGTTAGCTCCTACGAGCAGTACTTC
>TRBJ2-1|few|TRBD2|TRBV3-1
CASSQLLAKRSSYNEQFF
TGTGCCAGCAGCCAATTACTAGCGAAACGGAGCTCCTACAATGAGCAGTTCTTC
>TRBJ2-5|-|-|TRBV7-9
CASSLGMNSGETQYF
TGTGCCAGCAGCTTAGGCATGAATTCAGGAGAGACCCAGTACTTC
>TRBJ2-1|-|-|TRBV4-1
CASSPGPSSSYNEQFF
TGCGCCAGCAGCCCGGGACCGTCGAGCTCCTACAATGAGCAGTTCTTC
>TRBJ2-3|few|-|TRBV7-9
CASSLDGVTDTQYF
TGTGCCAGCAGCTTAGACGGGGTGACAGATACGCAGTATTTT
>TRBJ1-1|-|-|TRBV3-1
CASSQRAGNTEAFF
TGTGCCAGCAGCCAGAGGGCAGGGAACACTGAAGCTTTCTTT
>TRBJ1-5|few|-|TRBV12-3/TRBV12-4
CASSLDSPNQPQHF
TGTGCCAGCAGTCTCGACAGCCCAAATCAGCCCCAGCATTTT
>TRBJ2-5|-|TRBD2|TRBV30
CAWSGLAGRETQYF
TGTGCCTGGAGTGGGCTAGCGGGGAGAGAGACCCAGTACTTC
>TRBJ2-1|-|TRBD2|TRBV4-2
CASSPLGVRGGNEQFF
TGTGCCAGCAGCCCCTTAGGGGTTCGGGGGGGTAATGAGCAGTTCTTC
>TRBJ1-2|few|TRBD1|TRBV3-1
CATGGQGASNYGYTF
TGTGCCACTGGGGGACAGGGAGCTTCGAACTATGGCTACACCTTC
>TRBJ1-4|many|-|TRBV10-3
CAISELLGEKLFF
TGTGCCATCAGCGAACTATTGGGTGAAAAACTGTTTTTT
>TRBJ2-3|few|-|TRBV28
CASSLGDSWYF
TGTGCCAGCAGTTTAGGGGACTCCTGGTATTTT
>TRBJ2-5|-|-|TRBV7-6
CASSPTPRRGETQYF
TGTGCCAGCAGCCCCACTCCCCGGAGAGGAGAGACCCAGTACTTC